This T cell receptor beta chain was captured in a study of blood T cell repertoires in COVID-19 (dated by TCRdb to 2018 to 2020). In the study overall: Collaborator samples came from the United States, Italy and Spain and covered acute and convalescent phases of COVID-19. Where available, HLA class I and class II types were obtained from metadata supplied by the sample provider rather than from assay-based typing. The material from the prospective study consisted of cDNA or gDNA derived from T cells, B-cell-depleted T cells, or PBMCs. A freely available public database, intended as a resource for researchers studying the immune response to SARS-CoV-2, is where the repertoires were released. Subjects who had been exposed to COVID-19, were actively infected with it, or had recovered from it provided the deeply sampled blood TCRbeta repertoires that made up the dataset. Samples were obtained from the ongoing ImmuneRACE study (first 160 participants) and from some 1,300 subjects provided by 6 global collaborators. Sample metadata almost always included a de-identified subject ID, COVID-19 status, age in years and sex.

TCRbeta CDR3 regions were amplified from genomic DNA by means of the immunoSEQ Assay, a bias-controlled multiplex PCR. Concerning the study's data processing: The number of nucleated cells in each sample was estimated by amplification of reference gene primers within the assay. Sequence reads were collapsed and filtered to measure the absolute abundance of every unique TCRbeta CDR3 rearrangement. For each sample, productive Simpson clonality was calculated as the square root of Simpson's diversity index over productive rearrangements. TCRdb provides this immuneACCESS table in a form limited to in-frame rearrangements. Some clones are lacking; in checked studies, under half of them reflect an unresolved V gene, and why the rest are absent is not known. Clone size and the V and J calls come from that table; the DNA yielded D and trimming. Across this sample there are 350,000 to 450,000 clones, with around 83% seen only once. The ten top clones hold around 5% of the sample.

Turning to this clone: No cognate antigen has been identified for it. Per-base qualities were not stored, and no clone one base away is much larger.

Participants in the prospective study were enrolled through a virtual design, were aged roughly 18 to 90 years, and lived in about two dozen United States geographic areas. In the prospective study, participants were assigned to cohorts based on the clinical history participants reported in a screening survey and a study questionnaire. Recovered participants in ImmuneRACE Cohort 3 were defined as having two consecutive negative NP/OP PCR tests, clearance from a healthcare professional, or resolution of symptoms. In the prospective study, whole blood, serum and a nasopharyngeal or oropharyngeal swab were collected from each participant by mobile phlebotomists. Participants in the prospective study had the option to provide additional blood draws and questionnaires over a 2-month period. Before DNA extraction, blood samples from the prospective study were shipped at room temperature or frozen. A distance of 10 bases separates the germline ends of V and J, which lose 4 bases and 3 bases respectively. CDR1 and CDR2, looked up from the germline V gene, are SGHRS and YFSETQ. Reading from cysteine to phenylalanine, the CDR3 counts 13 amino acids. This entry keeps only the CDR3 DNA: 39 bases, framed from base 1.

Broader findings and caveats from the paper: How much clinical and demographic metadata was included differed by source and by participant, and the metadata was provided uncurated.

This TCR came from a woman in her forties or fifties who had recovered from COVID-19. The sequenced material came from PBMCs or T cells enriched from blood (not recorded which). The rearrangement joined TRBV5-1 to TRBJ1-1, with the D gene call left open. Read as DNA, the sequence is TGCGCCAGCAGCCAACAAGAATACACTGAAGCTTTCTTT. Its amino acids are CASSQQEYTEAFF. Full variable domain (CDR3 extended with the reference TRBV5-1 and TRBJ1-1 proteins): KAGVTQTPRYLIKTRGQQVTLSCSPISGHRSVSWYQQTPGQGLQFLFEYFSETQRNKGNFPGRFSGRQFSNSRSEMNVSTLELGDSALYLCASSQQEYTEAFFGQGTRLTVV.